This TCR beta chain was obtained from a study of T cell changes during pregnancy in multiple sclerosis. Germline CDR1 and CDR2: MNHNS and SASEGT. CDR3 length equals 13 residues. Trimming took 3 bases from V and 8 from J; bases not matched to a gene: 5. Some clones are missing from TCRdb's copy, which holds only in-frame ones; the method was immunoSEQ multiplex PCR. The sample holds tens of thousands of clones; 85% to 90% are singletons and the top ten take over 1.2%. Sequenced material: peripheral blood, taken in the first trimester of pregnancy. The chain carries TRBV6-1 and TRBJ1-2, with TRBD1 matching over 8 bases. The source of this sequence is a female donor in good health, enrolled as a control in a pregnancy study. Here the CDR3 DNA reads TGTGCCAGCAGTGACTGGACAGGGATCGGCTACACCTTC. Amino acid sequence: CASSDWTGIGYTF.